This T cell receptor beta chain was captured by sequencing in a study of T cell changes during pregnancy in multiple sclerosis. The data were produced by immunoSEQ multiplex PCR, yet TCRdb's version contains in-frame clones alone and is incomplete. The sample records around 75,000 clones, around 90% being singletons. The CDR3 contains 14 residues. V gave up 3 bases and J gave up 0 bases, with 7 bases separating them. In germline, CDR1 is SGHDT, CDR2 YYEEEE. Specimen: peripheral blood, collected in the first trimester of pregnancy. V and J are TRBV5-6 and TRBJ1-3; D unresolved. This sequence was found in a female donor in good health, enrolled as a control in a pregnancy study. The CDR3 spells CASSSTGSGNTIYF. The CDR3, as DNA: TGTGCCAGCAGCTCAACGGGCTCTGGAAACACCATATATTTT.